This is a list of T cell receptor beta chains from one sample in a study of siplizumab effects on memory and regulatory T cells. The assay was immunoSEQ multiplex PCR, and TCRdb's table has in-frame clones only and misses some. This table holds 60,000 or so clones, 90% to 95% found once. Material for sequencing was CD8+ T cells sorted from blood. The receptors were sampled from a human donor in good health. CDR3s include the opening cysteine and the closing phenylalanine or tryptophan. Size tells how often a clone was seen (once, few, many) or the class of an expanded clone, and some rows leave it out.

>TRBJ2-1|TRBV28|14|NA
CASEERDSYNEQFF
>TRBJ2-2|TRBV5-1|12|NA
CASSTNTGELFF
>TRBJ2-3|TRBV4-1|15|NA
CASSQSGRTGDTQYF
>TRBJ2-7|TRBV9|14|NA
CASSVVAENYEQYF
>TRBJ2-7|TRBV5-1|18|few
CASSLVGGRVTGTHEQYF
>TRBJ1-1|TRBV5-5|17|NA
CASSIRTPPLMNTEAFF
>TRBJ1-2|TRBV28|13|NA
CASSEQGSYGYTF
>TRBJ2-1|TRBV4-2|15|NA
CASSHTGLAEDEQFF
>TRBJ2-5|TRBV5-1|11|NA
CASSYQETQYF
>TRBJ1-4|TRBV7-3|11|NA
CASSLGVKLFF
>TRBJ2-2|TRBV7-3|13|NA
CASSLAETGELFF
>TRBJ2-1|TRBV7-9|16|once
CASSLAGTGGPGEQFF
>TRBJ1-2|TRBV9|14|NA
CASSVEARNGGYTF
>TRBJ2-1|TRBV7-2|17|NA
CASSSESGTSGNNEQFF
>TRBJ1-1|TRBV5-1|14|few
CASSPEPSGNEAFF
>TRBJ2-5|TRBV5-1|14|NA
CASSFEGGEETQYF
>TRBJ1-1|TRBV30|13|NA
CAWSPIEGQEAFF
>TRBJ2-7|TRBV28|16|NA
CASSQPPGQGFYEQYF
>TRBJ2-2|TRBV27|14|NA
CASSRDGHTGELFF
>TRBJ2-1|TRBV19|12|NA
CASSSGLNEQFF
>TRBJ1-1|TRBV9|12|NA
CASSEIGSEAFF
>TRBJ2-1|TRBV27|16|NA
CASSIKRTSGSYEQFF
>TRBJ2-1|TRBV4-1|19|NA
CASSHRLAGKTLSYNEQFF
>TRBJ2-7|TRBV7-2|16|NA
CASSLAWGGRSYEQYF
>TRBJ2-3|TRBV4-3|11|NA
CASSQGDTQYF
>TRBJ2-1|TRBV7-9|17|once
CASSLSLGGSSYNEQFF
>TRBJ1-1|TRBV9|15|NA
CASNEGGDWNTEAFF
>TRBJ2-1|TRBV28|14|NA
CASRQVATYNEQFF
>TRBJ2-7|TRBV23-1|16|once
CASSQEGRLLSYEQYF
>TRBJ2-1|TRBV7-6|15|once
CASSLGGLPGNEQFF
>TRBJ2-5|TRBV28|14|NA
CASRSTGFQETQYF
>TRBJ2-3|TRBV4-3|14|NA
CASSPERDTDTQYF
>TRBJ1-6|TRBV30|15|NA
CAWSVGPTPGSPLHF
>TRBJ2-5|TRBV4-3|15|once
CASSPLGAGEETQYF
>TRBJ2-1|TRBV7-9|15|NA
CASSLEWSSYNEQFF
>TRBJ2-6|TRBV7-6|14|NA
CASRPMEGANVLTF
>TRBJ2-5|TRBV10-3|17|NA
CAISESIGTGLMETQYF
>TRBJ1-1|TRBV28|17|NA
CASRRQDRLGKRTEAFF
>TRBJ1-2|TRBV6-4|10|NA
CASSDFRVYF
>TRBJ2-7|TRBV27|14|NA
CASSFGDTTYEQYF
>TRBJ2-1|TRBV6-1|14|NA
CASTTRGYYNEQFF
>TRBJ2-1|TRBV19|12|once
CASGGGAGEQFF
>TRBJ2-7|TRBV4-3|16|NA
CASGRELAGFSYEQYF
>TRBJ2-7|TRBV10-2|14|NA
CASVAVVSSYEQYF
>TRBJ2-7|TRBV11-2|16|NA
CASSFGTSGLYYEQYF
>TRBJ2-7|TRBV5-8|14|NA
CASSHRDRLYEQYF
>TRBJ2-7|TRBV2|15|NA
CASHSTGTVSYEQYF
>TRBJ2-1|TRBV28|15|NA
CASSRTGSSYNEQFF
>TRBJ2-3|TRBV15|17|once
CATSRDATDRRGDTQYF
>TRBJ1-5|TRBV23-1|18|NA
CASSHSTNRDTGHQPQHF
>TRBJ2-5|TRBV29-1|14|NA
CSVEDHAYQETQYF
>TRBJ2-3|TRBV2|15|NA
CASSSGTSVTDTQYF
>TRBJ2-3|TRBV29-1|16|NA
CSVEGVGRELADTQYF
>TRBJ2-5|TRBV5-1|13|NA
CASSSREAVDQYF